A selection of T cell receptor beta chains follows, all from one sample in a study of regulatory T cells in long-lasting Graves disease. Via MiXCR, TCRdb re-called the multiplex PCR reads, giving one row per CDR3 protein. The data contain about 400,000 distinct CDR3 sequences, roughly 17% of them seen just once; the ten biggest clones take up 20%. These data also featured in a second study, about T cells in Graves' hyperthyroidism and ophthalmopathy.

Source: peripheral blood mononuclear cells (PBMCs), taken at new diagnosis, from a patient treated with antithyroid drugs. Every receptor here comes from a woman between 18 and 29 years old with Graves disease. CDR3s include the opening cysteine and the closing phenylalanine or tryptophan. The order of the fields is D gene, clone size, V gene, J gene, CDR3 length, CDR3 DNA, CDR3 protein. The D gene is left open where the match is weak. Clone size appears in some rows only: once, few, many, or a class for an expanded clone.

-	-	TRBV7-9	TRBJ1-6	12	TGTGCCAGCAGCTTAGGGAATTCACCCCTCCACTTT	CASSLGNSPLHF
-	many	TRBV9	TRBJ2-7	14	TGTGCCAGCAGCGTAGCTACAGGGACCCATGGGCAGTACTTC	CASSVATGTHGQYF
TRBD1	many	TRBV2	TRBJ1-2	13	TGTGCCAGCAGTGATGGGACAGGGTTTGGCTACACCTTC	CASSDGTGFGYTF
TRBD1	many	TRBV12-3/TRBV12-4	TRBJ2-3	18	TGTGCCAGCAGTTTAGGGGGTCGAGGGGGCGCGGGCACAGATACGCAGTATTTT	CASSLGGRGGAGTDTQYF
TRBD1	-	TRBV28	TRBJ2-7	14	TGTGCCAGCATCGAACGACAGGGGGCTTACGAGCAGTACTTC	CASIERQGAYEQYF
-	many	TRBV3-1	TRBJ2-2	12	TGTGCCAGCGGCCTAGGTGCCGGGGAGCTGTTTTTT	CASGLGAGELFF
-	many	TRBV7-9	TRBJ1-1	12	TGTGCCAGCAGCTCTGGTTCCGATGAAGCTTTCTTT	CASSSGSDEAFF
-	many	TRBV18	TRBJ2-5	13	TGTGCCAGCTCACCACACGTCCAAGAGACCCAGTACTTC	CASSPHVQETQYF
TRBD2	many	TRBV20-1	TRBJ2-7	19	TGCAGTGCTAGAGATGTACCCACTAGCGGGGGTTCCAACTCCTACGAGCAGTACTTC	CSARDVPTSGGSNSYEQYF
TRBD1	-	TRBV5-1	TRBJ1-1	12	TGCGCCAGCAGCGAACAGGGGTGGGAAGCTTTCTTT	CASSEQGWEAFF
TRBD2	-	TRBV27	TRBJ2-1	16	TGTGCCAGCACCTCCGGGACTAGCGGATTCTACAATGAGCAGTTCTTC	CASTSGTSGFYNEQFF
-	-	TRBV12-3/TRBV12-4	TRBJ2-2	14	TGTGCCAGCAGGGTAGGGCCATATACCGGGGAGCTGTTTTTT	CASRVGPYTGELFF
TRBD2	few	TRBV19	TRBJ2-1	16	TGTGCCAGTAGTGAAGTAACTAGCGCCGGATACAATGAGCAGTTCTTC	CASSEVTSAGYNEQFF
-	-	TRBV9	TRBJ1-1	13	TGTGCCAGCAGCGTAGGGGGCATTAGTGAAGCTTTCTTT	CASSVGGISEAFF
TRBD1	few	TRBV10-2	TRBJ1-3	14	TGCGCCAGCAGGCTGACAGGGGATGGAAACACCATATATTTT	CASRLTGDGNTIYF